This T cell receptor (beta chain) came from a study of control samples from healthy donors and cancer patients. Germline-derived CDR1 and CDR2 are SGHTA and FQGNSA. CDR3 length: 15 residues. The V gene lost 2 bases and the J gene lost 1 base, with 12 bases spanning the gap. This table comes from immunoSEQ multiplex PCR, and its TCRdb copy is limited to in-frame clones, with some not included. The sample lists about 69,000 clones; around 84% were seen once. The chain uses TRBV7-2 and TRBJ2-7, with D unclear. The specimen was PBMCs. This sequence was found in a woman aged 45-59 years with lung cancer. The CDR3 DNA follows: TGTGCCAGCAGCTTACACCACGCCGGTTCCTACGAGCAGTACTTC. This translates into CASSLHHAGSYEQYF.